This record covers a single T cell receptor (beta chain). CDR1 is SGHAT, CDR2 FQNNGV, per germline. The CDR3 covers 13 residues. Each TRB cDNA library was prepared by 5' RACE (with UMI labels). From its re-call of the 5' RACE reads, TCRdb lists each CDR3 protein once, without DNA. In total, the table holds tens of thousands of distinct CDR3 sequences. The data originate from a study of CXCR3-negative and CXCR3-positive naive CD8 T cells. This receptor was identified in a human donor in good health. Some clones in this sample may be carry-over from other donors' samples. The sample was naive CXCR3- CD8+ T cells from blood. Indicated subset: CD45RO-CCR7+CD27+CD95- naive CD8+ T cells lacking CXCR3 (TNR3-). The rearrangement joins TRBV11-2 to TRBJ2-5; the D gene TCRdb calls, TRBD1, cannot be checked with no DNA. The CDR3 sequence: CASSRDYQETQYF.